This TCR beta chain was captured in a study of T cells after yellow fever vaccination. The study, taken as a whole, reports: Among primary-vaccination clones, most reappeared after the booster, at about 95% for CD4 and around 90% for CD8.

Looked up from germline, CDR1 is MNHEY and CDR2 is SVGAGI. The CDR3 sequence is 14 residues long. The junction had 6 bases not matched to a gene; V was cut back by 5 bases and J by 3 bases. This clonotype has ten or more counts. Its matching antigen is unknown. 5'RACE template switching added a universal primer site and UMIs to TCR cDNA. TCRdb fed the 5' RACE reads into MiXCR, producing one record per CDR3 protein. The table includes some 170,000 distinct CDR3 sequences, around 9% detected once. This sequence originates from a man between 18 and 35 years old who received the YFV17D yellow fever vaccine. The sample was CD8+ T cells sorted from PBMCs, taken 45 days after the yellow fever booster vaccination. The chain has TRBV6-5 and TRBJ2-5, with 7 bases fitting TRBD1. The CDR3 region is CASSLSQGEETQYF. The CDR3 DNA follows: TGTGCCAGCAGTCTCTCCCAGGGGGAAGAGACCCAGTACTTC.